The present TCR beta chain was sequenced within a study of blood T cell repertoires in COVID-19. As handled by the study authors: Scientists estimated how many nucleated cells there were by amplifying reference gene primers. The assay was immunoSEQ multiplex PCR, and TCRdb's table has in-frame clones only and misses some. V and J calls and clone size are copied from that table; D and trimming were computed from the DNA. Here the sample spans 150,000 to 200,000 clones, around 81% being singletons. Germline CDR1 LNHDA, CDR2 SQIVND (reference sequence). The CDR3 is made up of 15 amino acids. Trimming stripped 6 bases from V and 0 bases from J, with 12 bases between.

The V call is TRBV19, the J call TRBJ1-5, with D hard to call. This clonotype was obtained from a man aged 55 to 69 with active or convalescent COVID-19. Material for sequencing was peripheral blood. The CDR3 sequence is CASRTTADSNQPQHF. In DNA form, the CDR3 reads TGTGCCAGTAGAACAACAGCGGATAGCAATCAGCCCCAGCATTTT.